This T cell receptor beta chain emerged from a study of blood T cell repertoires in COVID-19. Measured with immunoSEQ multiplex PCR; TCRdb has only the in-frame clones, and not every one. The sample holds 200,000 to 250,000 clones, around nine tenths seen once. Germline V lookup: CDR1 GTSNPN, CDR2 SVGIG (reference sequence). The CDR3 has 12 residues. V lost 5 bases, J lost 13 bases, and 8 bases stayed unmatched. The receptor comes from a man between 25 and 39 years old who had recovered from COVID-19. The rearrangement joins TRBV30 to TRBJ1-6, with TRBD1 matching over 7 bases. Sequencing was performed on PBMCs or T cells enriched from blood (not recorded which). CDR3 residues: CAWLRQGLPLHF. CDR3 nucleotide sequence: TGTGCCTGGCTACGACAGGGTCTCCCCCTCCACTTT.